The rows below give T cell receptor beta chains drawn from one sample of a study of human T cells and chemical hapten exposure. TCRdb ran MiXCR on the RACE reads and lists one entry per CDR3 protein. The table lists 130,000 or so distinct CDR3 sequences, around 10% of them singletons. Source: whole blood, taken in connection with sensitization to the hapten diphenylcyclopropenone (DPC). The receptor set was obtained from a woman aged 45 to 65 with alopecia areata. Some clones in this sample may be carry-over from other donors' samples. Each CDR3 is given with its conserved first and last residue. D genes are given only for firm matches. Only part of the rows carry a size: once, few, many, or a class if the clone is expanded.

D	V	size	J	CDR3	DNA
TRBD2	TRBV25-1	few	TRBJ2-7	CASEAGGSGRYEQYF	TGTGCCAGTGAGGCTGGGGGTAGCGGGAGATACGAGCAGTACTTC
TRBD2	TRBV4-2	few	TRBJ2-7	CASSLARTRWYEQYF	TGTGCCAGCAGCCTCGCCAGGACTAGGTGGTACGAGCAGTACTTC
NA	TRBV27	many	TRBJ2-7	CASSLQSTYEQYF	TGTGCCAGCAGTTTACAGAGTACCTACGAGCAGTACTTC
NA	TRBV15	few	TRBJ1-5	CATSRDRPLGGQPQHF	TGTGCCACCAGCAGAGATAGGCCGCTGGGTGGTCAGCCCCAGCATTTT
TRBD2	TRBV10-3	few	TRBJ2-5	CAISDGLAGGWAETQYF	TGTGCCATCAGTGATGGACTAGCGGGAGGATGGGCAGAGACCCAGTACTTC
NA	TRBV27	few	TRBJ2-5	CASSSSGSHQETQYF	TGTGCCAGCAGTTCCTCAGGGAGCCACCAAGAGACCCAGTACTTC
TRBD1	TRBV29-1	NA	TRBJ2-1	CSVDGTGGWNEQFF	TGCAGCGTTGATGGGACAGGGGGGTGGAATGAGCAGTTCTTC
TRBD2	TRBV27	many	TRBJ2-2	CASSFGLAGAGELFF	TGTGCCAGCAGTTTTGGGCTAGCGGGAGCTGGGGAGCTGTTTTTT
NA	TRBV19	NA	TRBJ2-1	CASSVRGNEQFF	TGTGCCAGTAGTGTCAGGGGCAATGAGCAGTTCTTC
TRBD2	TRBV5-1	few	TRBJ2-7	CASSPGLAESYEQYF	TGCGCCAGCAGCCCAGGTCTAGCGGAGAGCTACGAGCAGTACTTC
TRBD1	TRBV13	NA	TRBJ2-7	CASSLGRQGVYEQYF	TGTGCCAGCAGCTTAGGCCGCCAGGGGGTCTACGAGCAGTACTTC
TRBD2	TRBV3-1	NA	TRBJ2-4	CASSQFRLAGGPGAKNIQYF	TGTGCCAGCAGCCAATTCCGGCTAGCGGGGGGGCCGGGGGCCAAAAACATTCAGTACTTC
NA	TRBV19	NA	TRBJ1-6	CASNLLRAGNSPLHF	TGTGCCAGTAACCTCCTACGGGCCGGGAATTCACCCCTCCACTTT
NA	TRBV10-2	NA	TRBJ2-5	CASSEQGTGGETQYF	TGCGCCAGCAGTGAGCAGGGGACCGGAGGAGAGACCCAGTACTTC
NA	TRBV6-5	few	TRBJ2-1	CASSYVGNNEQFF	TGTGCCAGCAGTTACGTAGGGAACAATGAGCAGTTCTTC
NA	TRBV7-6	many	TRBJ1-1	CASSFPGMNTEAFF	TGTGCCAGCAGCTTTCCAGGGATGAACACTGAAGCTTTCTTT
TRBD2	TRBV4-2	NA	TRBJ2-3	CASSQEGLAGDDSDTQYF	TGTGCCAGCAGCCAAGAGGGGCTAGCGGGGGACGACTCAGATACGCAGTATTTT
NA	TRBV20-1	NA	TRBJ1-5	CSARVLGSNQPQQF	TGCAGTGCTAGAGTCCTAGGTAGCAATCAGCCCCAGCAATTT
TRBD2	TRBV6-2/TRBV6-3	NA	TRBJ2-7	CASTRGLAGAWEQYF	TGTGCCAGCACCCGAGGACTAGCGGGAGCTTGGGAGCAGTACTTC
TRBD1	TRBV28	NA	TRBJ2-7	CASSSPDRDAEQYF	TGTGCCAGCAGTTCCCCAGACAGGGACGCCGAGCAGTACTTC
TRBD2	TRBV7-8	few	TRBJ2-5	CASSLPLGLAGGPMGQETQYF	TGTGCCAGCAGCTTACCTCTAGGACTAGCGGGAGGGCCGATGGGCCAAGAGACCCAGTACTTC
NA	TRBV4-1	few	TRBJ1-5	CASSQEDRLNQPQHF	TGCGCCAGCAGCCAAGAAGACAGGCTGAATCAGCCCCAGCATTTT
NA	TRBV6-1	many	TRBJ1-1	CASSEWGRADRGAFF	TGTGCCAGCAGTGAATGGGGTAGAGCCGACCGAGGAGCTTTCTTT
NA	TRBV28	many	TRBJ2-6	CASSYSTVLTF	TGTGCCAGCAGTTACAGTACCGTCCTGACTTTC
NA	TRBV28	few	TRBJ1-5	CASSYARTGNQPQHF	TGTGCCAGCAGCTACGCCCGGACTGGCAATCAGCCCCAGCATTTT
NA	TRBV7-9	NA	TRBJ2-7	CASRGQNEQYF	TGTGCCAGCAGGGGACAAAACGAGCAGTACTTC
TRBD2	TRBV28	few	TRBJ2-7	CATKREGYEQYF	TGTGCCACCAAGCGGGAGGGCTACGAGCAGTACTTC
TRBD1	TRBV29-1	many	TRBJ1-1	CSVRDRVLPEAFF	TGCAGCGTTCGGGACAGGGTATTACCTGAAGCTTTCTTT